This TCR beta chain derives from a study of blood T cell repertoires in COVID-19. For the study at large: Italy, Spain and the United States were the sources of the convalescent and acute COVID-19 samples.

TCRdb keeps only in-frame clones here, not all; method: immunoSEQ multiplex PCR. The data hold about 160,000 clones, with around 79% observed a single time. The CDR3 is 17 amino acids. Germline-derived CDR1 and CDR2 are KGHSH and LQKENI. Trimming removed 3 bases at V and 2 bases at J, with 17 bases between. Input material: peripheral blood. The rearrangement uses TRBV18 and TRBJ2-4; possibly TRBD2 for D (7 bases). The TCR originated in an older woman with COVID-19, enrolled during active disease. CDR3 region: CASSPAGRGSSKNIQYF. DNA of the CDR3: TGTGCCAGCTCACCCGCAGGGAGGGGGTCGTCCAAAAACATTCAGTACTTC.